The present T cell receptor beta chain was sequenced within a study of T-cell reconstitution after alpha-beta-depleted transplantation in children. The germline V gene has CDR1 SGDLS and CDR2 YYNGEE. V lost 3 bases, J lost 0 bases, and 9 bases lay in between. This CDR3 spans 15 amino acids. Construction of the TCRbeta library involved unique molecular identifiers. TCRdb re-called the PCR reads with MiXCR, one entry per CDR3 protein. The sample lists 600,000 to 700,000 distinct CDR3 sequences, 15% to 20% occurring once. The TCR sequence derives from a human donor who donated a stem cell graft to a child with acute myeloid leukemia. The source material was PBMCs from the stem cell graft donor, sampled from the stem cell graft. This chain connects TRBV9 to TRBJ2-2, with D possibly called TRBD1 or TRBD2 (5 bases each). For the CDR3, the DNA is TGTGCCAGCAGCGCCCGAGGGGCGAACACCGGGGAGCTGTTTTTT. Its translation: CASSARGANTGELFF.